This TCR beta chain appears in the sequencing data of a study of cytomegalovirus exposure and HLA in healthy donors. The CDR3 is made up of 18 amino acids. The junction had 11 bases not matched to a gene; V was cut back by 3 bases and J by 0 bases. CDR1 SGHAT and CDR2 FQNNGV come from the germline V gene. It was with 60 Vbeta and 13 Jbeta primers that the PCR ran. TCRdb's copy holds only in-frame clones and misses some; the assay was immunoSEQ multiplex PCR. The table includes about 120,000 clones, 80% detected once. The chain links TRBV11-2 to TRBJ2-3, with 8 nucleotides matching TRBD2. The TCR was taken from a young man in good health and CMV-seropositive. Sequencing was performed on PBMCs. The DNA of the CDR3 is TGTGCCAGCAGCTTGGGACGGGGGGGGAGGGCTAGCACAGATACGCAGTATTTT. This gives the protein CASSLGRGGRASTDTQYF. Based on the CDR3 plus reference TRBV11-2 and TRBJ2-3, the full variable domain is EAGVAQSPRYKIIEKRQSVAFWCNPISGHATLYWYQQILGQGPKLLIQFQNNGVVDDSQLPKDRFSAERLKGVDSTLKIQPAKLEDSAVYLCASSLGRGGRASTDTQYFGPGTRLTVL.